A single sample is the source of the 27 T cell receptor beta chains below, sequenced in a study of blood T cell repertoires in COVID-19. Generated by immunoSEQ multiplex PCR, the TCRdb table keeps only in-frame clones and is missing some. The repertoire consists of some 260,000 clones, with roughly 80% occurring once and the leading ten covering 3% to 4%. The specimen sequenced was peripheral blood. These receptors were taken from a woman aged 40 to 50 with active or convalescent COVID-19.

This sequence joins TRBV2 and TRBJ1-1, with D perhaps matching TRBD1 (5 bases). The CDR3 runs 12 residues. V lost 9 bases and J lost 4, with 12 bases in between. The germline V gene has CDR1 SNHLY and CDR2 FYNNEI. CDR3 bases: TGTGCCAGGCAGGGTCGCGGCACTGAAGCTTTCTTT. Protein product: CARQGRGTEAFF. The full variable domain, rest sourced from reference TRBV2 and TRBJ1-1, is EPEVTQTPSHQVTQMGQEVILRCVPISNHLYFYWYRQILGQKVEFLVSFYNNEISEKSEIFDDQFSVERPDGSNFTLKIRSTKLEDSAMYFCARQGRGTEAFFGQGTRLTVV.

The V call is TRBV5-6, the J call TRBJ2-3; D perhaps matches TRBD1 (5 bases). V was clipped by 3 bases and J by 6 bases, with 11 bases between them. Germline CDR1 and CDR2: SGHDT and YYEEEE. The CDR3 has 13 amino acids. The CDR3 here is CASSSAGQDTQYF. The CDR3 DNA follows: TGTGCCAGCAGCTCCGCAGGGCAGGATACGCAGTATTTT.

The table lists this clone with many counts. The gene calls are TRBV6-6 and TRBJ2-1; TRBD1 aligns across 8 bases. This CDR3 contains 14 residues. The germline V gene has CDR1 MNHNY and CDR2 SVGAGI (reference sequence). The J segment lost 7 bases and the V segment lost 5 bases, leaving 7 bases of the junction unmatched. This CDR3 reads CASSLGQGGNEQFF. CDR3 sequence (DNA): TGTGCCAGCAGTCTAGGACAGGGCGGTAATGAGCAGTTCTTC.

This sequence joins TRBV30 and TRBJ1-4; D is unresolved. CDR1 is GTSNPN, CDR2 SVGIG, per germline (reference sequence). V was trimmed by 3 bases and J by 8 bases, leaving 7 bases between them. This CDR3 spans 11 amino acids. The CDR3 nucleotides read TGTGCCTGGAGCCCCCAAGAAAAACTGTTTTTT. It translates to CAWSPQEKLFF. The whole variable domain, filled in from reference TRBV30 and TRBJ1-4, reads SQTIHQWPATLVQPVGSPLSLECTVEGTSNPNLYWYRQAAGRGLQLLFYSVGIGQISSEVPQNLSASRPQDRQFILSSKKLLLSDSGFYLCAWSPQEKLFFGSGTQLSVL.

DNA for the CDR3: TGTGCCAGCAGCTCTCTAGCGGGGCTAATTACCAGTGAGCAGTTCTTC. It encodes CASSSLAGLITSEQFF. The chain combines TRBV7-6 with TRBJ2-1; 9 nucleotides align to TRBD2. This CDR3 comprises 16 residues. Germline V CDR1 and CDR2: SGHVS, FNYEAQ. V shed 4 bases and J 9 bases; nucleotides not matched to a gene: 13.

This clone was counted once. CDR3 in DNA: TGTGCCAGCAGCGCGAAGGGACAGGGGAACACTGAAGCTTTCTTT. Its translation is CASSAKGQGNTEAFF. This chain connects TRBV13 to TRBJ1-1, with TRBD1 matching 9 bases. The germline gives CDR1 PRHDT, CDR2 FYEKMQ (reference sequence). The CDR3 has 15 residues. The V and J ends lost 5 bases and 1 base, in that order; junction bases with no gene match: 5.

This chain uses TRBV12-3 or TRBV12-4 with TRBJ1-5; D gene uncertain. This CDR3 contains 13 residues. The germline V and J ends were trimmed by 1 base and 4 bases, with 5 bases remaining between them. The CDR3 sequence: CASSLDQNQPQHF. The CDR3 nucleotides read TGTGCCAGCAGTTTAGACCAGAATCAGCCCCAGCATTTT.

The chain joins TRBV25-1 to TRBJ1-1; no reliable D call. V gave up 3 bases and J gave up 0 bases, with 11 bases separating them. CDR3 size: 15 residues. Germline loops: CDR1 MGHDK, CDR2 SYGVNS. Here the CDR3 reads CASSEYGDLNTEAFF. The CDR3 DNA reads TGTGCCAGCAGTGAGTACGGCGACTTGAACACTGAAGCTTTCTTT.

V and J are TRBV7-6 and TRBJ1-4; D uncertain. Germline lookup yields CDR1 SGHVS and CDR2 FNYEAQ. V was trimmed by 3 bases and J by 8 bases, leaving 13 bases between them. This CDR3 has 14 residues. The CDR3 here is CASSFLTAEEKLFF. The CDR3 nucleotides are TGTGCCAGCAGCTTCTTGACTGCGGAGGAAAAACTGTTTTTT.

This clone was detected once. This CDR3 is CASGRGAANTGELFF. DNA for the CDR3: TGTGCCAGCGGCCGGGGTGCCGCGAACACCGGGGAGCTGTTTTTT. The rearrangement links TRBV7-9 to TRBJ2-2, with D possibly being TRBD2 (5 bases). Germline V gene lookup returns CDR1 SEHNR and CDR2 FQNEAQ (reference sequence). This CDR3 comprises 15 residues. With 8 bases removed from V and 0 bases from J, the gap between germline ends came to 13 bases.

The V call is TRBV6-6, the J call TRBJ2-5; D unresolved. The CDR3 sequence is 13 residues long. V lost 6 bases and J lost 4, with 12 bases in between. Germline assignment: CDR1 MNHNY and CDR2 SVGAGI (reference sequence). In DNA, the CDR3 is TGTGCCAGCAGCAGCGTCTCAGTAGAGACCCAGTACTTC. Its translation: CASSSVSVETQYF.

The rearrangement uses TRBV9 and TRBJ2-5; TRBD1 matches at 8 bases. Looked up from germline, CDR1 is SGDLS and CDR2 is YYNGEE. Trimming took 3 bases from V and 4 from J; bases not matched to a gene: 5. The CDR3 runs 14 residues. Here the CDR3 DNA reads TGTGCCAGCAGCGCTTACAGGGGGGCAGAGACCCAGTACTTC. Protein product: CASSAYRGAETQYF.

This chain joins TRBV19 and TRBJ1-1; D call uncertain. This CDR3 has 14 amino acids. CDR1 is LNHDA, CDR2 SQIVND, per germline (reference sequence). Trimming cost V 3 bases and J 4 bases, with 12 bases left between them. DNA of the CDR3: TGTGCCAGTAGTATTTCCCGGGTCGGCACTGAAGCTTTCTTT. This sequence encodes CASSISRVGTEAFF.

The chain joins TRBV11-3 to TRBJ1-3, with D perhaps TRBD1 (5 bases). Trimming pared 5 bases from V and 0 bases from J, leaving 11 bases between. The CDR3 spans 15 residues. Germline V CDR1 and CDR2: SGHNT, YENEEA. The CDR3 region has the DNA TGTGCCAGCAGCCGAGGCGGGGGCTCTGGAAACACCATATATTTT. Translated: CASSRGGGSGNTIYF.

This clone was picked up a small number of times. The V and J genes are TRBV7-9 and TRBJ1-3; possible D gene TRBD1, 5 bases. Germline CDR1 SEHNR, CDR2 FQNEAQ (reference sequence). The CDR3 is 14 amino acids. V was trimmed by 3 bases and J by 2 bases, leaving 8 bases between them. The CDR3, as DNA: TGTGCCAGCAGCTTCGGGGGTCCTGGAAACACCATATATTTT. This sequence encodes CASSFGGPGNTIYF.

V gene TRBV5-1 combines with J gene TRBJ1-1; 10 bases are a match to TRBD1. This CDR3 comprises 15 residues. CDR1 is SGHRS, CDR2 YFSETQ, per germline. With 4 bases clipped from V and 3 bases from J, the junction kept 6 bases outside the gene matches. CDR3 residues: CASSLRQGADTEAFF. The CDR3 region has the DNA TGCGCCAGCAGCCTTCGACAGGGGGCCGACACTGAAGCTTTCTTT. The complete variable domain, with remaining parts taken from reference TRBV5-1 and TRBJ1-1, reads KAGVTQTPRYLIKTRGQQVTLSCSPISGHRSVSWYQQTPGQGLQFLFEYFSETQRNKGNFPGRFSGRQFSNSRSEMNVSTLELGDSALYLCASSLRQGADTEAFFGQGTRLTVV.

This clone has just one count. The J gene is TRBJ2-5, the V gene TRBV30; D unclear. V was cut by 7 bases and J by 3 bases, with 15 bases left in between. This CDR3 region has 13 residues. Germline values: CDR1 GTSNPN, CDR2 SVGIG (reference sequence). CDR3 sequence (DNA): TGTGCCTACGAAGGAGACTCTAAAGAGACCCAGTACTTC. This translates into CAYEGDSKETQYF.

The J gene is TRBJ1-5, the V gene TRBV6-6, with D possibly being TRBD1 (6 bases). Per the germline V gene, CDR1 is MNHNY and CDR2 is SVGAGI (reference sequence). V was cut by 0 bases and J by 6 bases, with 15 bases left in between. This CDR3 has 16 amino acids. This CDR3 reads CASSYSTGGGGQPQHF. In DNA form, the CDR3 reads TGTGCCAGCAGTTACTCGACGGGGGGCGGAGGTCAGCCCCAGCATTTT.

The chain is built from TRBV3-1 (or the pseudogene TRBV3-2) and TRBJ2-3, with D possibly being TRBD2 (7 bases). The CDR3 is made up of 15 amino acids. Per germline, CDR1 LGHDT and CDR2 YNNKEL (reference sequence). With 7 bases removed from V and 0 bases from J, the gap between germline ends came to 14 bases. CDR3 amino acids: CASTRGGGSTDTQYF. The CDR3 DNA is TGTGCCAGCACCCGGGGCGGGGGCAGCACAGATACGCAGTATTTT.

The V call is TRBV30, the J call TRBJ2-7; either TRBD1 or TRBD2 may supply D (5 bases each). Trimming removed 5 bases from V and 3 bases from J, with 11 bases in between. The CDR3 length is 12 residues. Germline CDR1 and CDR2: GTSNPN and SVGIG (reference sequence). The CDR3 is CAWGGSGYEQYF. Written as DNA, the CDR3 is TGTGCCTGGGGGGGTTCGGGCTACGAGCAGTACTTC.

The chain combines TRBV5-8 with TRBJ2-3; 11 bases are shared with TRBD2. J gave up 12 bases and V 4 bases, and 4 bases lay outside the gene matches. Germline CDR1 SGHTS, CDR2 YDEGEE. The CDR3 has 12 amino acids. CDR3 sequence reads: CASSRLAGGQYF. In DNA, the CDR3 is TGTGCCAGCAGCCGTCTAGCGGGGGGACAGTATTTT.

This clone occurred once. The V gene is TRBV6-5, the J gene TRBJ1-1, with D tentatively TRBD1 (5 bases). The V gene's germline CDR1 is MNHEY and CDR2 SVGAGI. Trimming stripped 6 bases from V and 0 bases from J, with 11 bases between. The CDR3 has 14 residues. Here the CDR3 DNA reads TGTGCCAGCAGATCAGGGAGGTTGAACACTGAAGCTTTCTTT. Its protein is CASRSGRLNTEAFF.

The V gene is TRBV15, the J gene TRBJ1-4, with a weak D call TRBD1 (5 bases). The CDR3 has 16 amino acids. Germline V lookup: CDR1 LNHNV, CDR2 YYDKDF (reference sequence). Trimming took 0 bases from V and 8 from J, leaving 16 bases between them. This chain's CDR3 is CATSRDTDAGGEKLFF. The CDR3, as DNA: TGTGCCACCAGCAGAGATACGGACGCCGGGGGGGAAAAACTGTTTTTT.

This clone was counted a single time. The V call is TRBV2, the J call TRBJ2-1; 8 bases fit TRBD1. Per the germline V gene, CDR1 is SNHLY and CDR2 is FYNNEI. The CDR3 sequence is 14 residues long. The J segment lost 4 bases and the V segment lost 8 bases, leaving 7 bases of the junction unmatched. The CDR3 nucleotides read TGTGCCAGCCTCGGGGACAGGATTTACAATGAGCAGTTCTTC. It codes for CASLGDRIYNEQFF. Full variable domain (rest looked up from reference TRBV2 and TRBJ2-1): EPEVTQTPSHQVTQMGQEVILRCVPISNHLYFYWYRQILGQKVEFLVSFYNNEISEKSEIFDDQFSVERPDGSNFTLKIRSTKLEDSAMYFCASLGDRIYNEQFFGPGTRLTVL.

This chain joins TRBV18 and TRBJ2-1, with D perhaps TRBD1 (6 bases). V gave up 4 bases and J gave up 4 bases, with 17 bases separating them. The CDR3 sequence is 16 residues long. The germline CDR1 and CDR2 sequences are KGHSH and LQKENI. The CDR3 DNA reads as TGTGCCAGCTCACGATCCCGGAGGACAGCATACAATGAGCAGTTCTTC. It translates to CASSRSRRTAYNEQFF.

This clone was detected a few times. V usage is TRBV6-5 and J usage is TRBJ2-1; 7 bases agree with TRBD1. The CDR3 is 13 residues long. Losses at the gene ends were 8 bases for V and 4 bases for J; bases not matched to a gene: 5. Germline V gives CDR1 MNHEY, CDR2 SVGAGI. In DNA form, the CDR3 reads TGTGCCAGCCGGGGACAGATATACAATGAGCAGTTCTTC. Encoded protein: CASRGQIYNEQFF.

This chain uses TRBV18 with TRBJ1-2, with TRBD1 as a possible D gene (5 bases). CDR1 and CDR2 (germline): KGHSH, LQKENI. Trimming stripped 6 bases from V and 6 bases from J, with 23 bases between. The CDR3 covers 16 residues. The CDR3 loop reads CASSSQPGRGLHGYTF. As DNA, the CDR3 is TGTGCCAGCTCCTCCCAGCCAGGCCGGGGGTTGCATGGCTACACCTTC.